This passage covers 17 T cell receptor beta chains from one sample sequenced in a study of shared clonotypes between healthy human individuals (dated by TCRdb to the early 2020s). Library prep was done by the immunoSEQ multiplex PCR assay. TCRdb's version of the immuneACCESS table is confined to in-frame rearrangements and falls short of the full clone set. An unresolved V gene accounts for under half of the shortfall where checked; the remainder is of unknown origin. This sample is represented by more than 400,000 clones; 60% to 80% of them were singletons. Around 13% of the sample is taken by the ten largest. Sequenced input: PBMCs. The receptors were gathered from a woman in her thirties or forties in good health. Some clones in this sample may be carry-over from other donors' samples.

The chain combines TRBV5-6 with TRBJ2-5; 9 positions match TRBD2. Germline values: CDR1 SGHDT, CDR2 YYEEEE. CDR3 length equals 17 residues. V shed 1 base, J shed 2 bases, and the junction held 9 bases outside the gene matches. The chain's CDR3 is CASSLWEASGVQETQYF. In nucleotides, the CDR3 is TGTGCCAGCAGCTTGTGGGAGGCTAGCGGGGTTCAAGAGACCCAGTACTTC.

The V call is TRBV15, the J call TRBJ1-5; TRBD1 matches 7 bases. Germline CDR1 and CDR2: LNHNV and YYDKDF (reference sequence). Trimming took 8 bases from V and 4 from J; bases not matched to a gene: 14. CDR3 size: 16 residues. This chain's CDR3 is CATSRTGDQGNQPQHF. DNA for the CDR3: TGTGCCACCTCGCGGACAGGCGATCAGGGGAATCAGCCCCAGCATTTT.

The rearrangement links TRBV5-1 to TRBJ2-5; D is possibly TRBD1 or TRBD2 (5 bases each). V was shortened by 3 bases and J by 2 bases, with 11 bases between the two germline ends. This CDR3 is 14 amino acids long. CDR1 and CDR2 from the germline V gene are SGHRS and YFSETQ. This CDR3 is CASSWGPQQETQYF. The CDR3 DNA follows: TGCGCCAGCAGCTGGGGACCGCAACAAGAGACCCAGTACTTC. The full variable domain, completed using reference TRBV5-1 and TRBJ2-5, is KAGVTQTPRYLIKTRGQQVTLSCSPISGHRSVSWYQQTPGQGLQFLFEYFSETQRNKGNFPGRFSGRQFSNSRSEMNVSTLELGDSALYLCASSWGPQQETQYFGPGTRLLVL.

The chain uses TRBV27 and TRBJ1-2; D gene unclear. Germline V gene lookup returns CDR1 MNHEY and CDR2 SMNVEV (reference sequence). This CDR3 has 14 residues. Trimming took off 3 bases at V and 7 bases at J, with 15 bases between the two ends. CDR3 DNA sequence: TGTGCCAGCAGTTTTTCCCACGAGGGATCTGGCTACACCTTC. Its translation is CASSFSHEGSGYTF.

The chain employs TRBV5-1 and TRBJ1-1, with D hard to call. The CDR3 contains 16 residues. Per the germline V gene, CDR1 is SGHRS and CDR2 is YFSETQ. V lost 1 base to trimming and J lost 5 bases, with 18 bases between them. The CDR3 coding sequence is TGCGCCAGCAGCTTGATTCCGGACCCCTCAGGAACTGAAGCTTTCTTT. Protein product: CASSLIPDPSGTEAFF.

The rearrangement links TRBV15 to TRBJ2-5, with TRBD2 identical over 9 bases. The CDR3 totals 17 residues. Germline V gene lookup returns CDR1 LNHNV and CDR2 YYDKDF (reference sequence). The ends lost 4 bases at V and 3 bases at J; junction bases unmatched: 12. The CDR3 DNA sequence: TGTGCCACCAGCATGTGGAGCCTAGCGGGAAAGAAAGAGACCCAGTACTTC. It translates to CATSMWSLAGKKETQYF. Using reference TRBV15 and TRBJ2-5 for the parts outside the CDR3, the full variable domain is DAMVIQNPRYQVTQFGKPVTLSCSQTLNHNVMYWYQQKSSQAPKLLFHYYDKDFNNEADTPDNFQSRRPNTSFCFLDIRSPGLGDTAMYLCATSMWSLAGKKETQYFGPGTRLLVL.

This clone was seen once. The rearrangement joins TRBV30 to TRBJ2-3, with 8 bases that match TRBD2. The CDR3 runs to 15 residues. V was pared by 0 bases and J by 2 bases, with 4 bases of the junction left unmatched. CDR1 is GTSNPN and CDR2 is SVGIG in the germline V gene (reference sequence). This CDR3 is CAWSVSGRATDTQYF. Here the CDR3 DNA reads TGTGCCTGGAGTGTAAGCGGGAGAGCCACAGATACGCAGTATTTT.

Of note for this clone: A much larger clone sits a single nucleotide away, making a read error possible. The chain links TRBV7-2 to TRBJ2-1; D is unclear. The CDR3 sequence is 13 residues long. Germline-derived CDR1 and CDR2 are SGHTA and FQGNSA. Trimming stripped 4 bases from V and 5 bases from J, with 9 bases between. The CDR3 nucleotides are TGTGCCAGCAGCTCCGGACCGAACAATGAGCAGTTCTTC. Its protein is CASSSGPNNEQFF.

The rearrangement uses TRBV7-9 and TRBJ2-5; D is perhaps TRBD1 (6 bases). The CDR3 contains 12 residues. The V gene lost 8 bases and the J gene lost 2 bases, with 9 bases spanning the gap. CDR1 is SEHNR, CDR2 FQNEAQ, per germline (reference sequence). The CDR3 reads CASGTGQETQYF. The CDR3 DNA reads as TGTGCCAGCGGCACAGGGCAAGAGACCCAGTACTTC.

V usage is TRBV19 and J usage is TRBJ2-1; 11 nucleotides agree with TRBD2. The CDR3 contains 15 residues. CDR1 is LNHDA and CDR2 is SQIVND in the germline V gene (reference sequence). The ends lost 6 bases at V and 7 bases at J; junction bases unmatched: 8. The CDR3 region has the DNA TGTGCCAGTAGCTGGATAGCGGGAGGGAGGAATGAGCAGTTCTTC. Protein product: CASSWIAGGRNEQFF.

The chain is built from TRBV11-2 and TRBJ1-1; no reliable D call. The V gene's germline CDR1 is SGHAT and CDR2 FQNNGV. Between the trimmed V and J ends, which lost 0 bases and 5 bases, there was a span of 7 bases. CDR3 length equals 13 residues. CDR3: CASSLDSRTEAFF. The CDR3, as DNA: TGTGCCAGCAGCTTAGATTCACGGACTGAAGCTTTCTTT.

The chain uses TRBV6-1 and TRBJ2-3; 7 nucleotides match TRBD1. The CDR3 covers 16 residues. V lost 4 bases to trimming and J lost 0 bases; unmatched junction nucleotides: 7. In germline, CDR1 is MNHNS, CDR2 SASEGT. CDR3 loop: CASSAQGVMSTDTQYF. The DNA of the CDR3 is TGTGCCAGCAGTGCCCAGGGGGTGATGAGCACAGATACGCAGTATTTT.

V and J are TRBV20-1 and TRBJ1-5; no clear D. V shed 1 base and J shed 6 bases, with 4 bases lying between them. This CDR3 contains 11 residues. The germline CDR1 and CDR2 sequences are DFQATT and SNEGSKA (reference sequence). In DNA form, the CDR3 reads TGCAGTGCTAGAGTGGGTCAGCCCCAGCATTTT. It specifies CSARVGQPQHF.

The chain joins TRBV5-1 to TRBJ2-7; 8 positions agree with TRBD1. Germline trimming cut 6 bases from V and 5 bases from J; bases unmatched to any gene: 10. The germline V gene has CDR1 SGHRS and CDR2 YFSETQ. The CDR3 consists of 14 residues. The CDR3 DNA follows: TGCGCCAGCACCGTTGGGGGACAGGCGAACGAGCAGTACTTC. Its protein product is CASTVGGQANEQYF.

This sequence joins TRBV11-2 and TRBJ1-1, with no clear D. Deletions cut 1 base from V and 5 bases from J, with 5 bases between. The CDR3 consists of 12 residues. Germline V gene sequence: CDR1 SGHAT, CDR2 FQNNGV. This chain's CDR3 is CASSLAVTEAFF. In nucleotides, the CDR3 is TGTGCCAGCAGCTTAGCGGTTACTGAAGCTTTCTTT.

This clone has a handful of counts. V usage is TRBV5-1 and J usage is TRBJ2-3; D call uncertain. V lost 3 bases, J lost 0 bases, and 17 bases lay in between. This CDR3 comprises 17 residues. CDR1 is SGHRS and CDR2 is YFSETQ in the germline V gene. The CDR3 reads CASSSPTALTSTDTQYF. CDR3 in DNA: TGCGCCAGCAGCTCCCCTACTGCACTCACTAGCACAGATACGCAGTATTTT.

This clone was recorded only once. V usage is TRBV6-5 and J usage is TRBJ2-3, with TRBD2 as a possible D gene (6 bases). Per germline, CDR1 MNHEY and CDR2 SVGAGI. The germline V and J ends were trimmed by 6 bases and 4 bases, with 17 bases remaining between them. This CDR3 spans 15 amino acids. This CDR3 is CASSAAGLFADTQYF. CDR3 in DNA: TGTGCCAGCAGCGCGGCGGGGCTGTTCGCAGATACGCAGTATTTT.